Listed below are T cell receptor beta chains from one sample, sequenced in a study of response to subunit inactivated influenza vaccine. TCRdb processed the RT-PCR reads anew with MiXCR; each CDR3 protein has one entry. The data contain 500,000 to 650,000 distinct CDR3 sequences, roughly 8.2% of them singletons. This material consisted of PBMCs from blood, taken around 25 months after vaccination. These receptors came from a man in his fifties or sixties who received an inactivated influenza vaccine. CDR3s include the opening cysteine and the closing phenylalanine or tryptophan. Fields, in order: V gene, J gene, D gene, clone size, CDR3 DNA, CDR3 protein. A D gene is named only where the DNA matches it firmly. Clone sizes are given selectively: once, few, many, or a class where the clone is expanded.

>TRBV7-9|TRBJ2-1|TRBD2|NA
TGTGCCAGCAGACAGCGGGGGACGACTTACAATGAGCAGTTCTTC
CASRQRGTTYNEQFF
>TRBV21-1|TRBJ2-7|NA|many
TGTGCCAGCAGCGCAGACGGTAGCGGGAGTTTTGGAAACGAGCAGTACTTC
CASSADGSGSFGNEQYF
>TRBV4-3|TRBJ2-6|NA|NA
TGCGCCAGCAGCCAAGATCGCCCCGCTGGGGCCAACGTCCTGACTTTC
CASSQDRPAGANVLTF
>TRBV4-1|TRBJ1-2|TRBD1|few
TGCGCCAGCAGCCAGCCGGGACAGGGACTAGTTAGCTACACCTTC
CASSQPGQGLVSYTF
>TRBV5-6|TRBJ1-2|TRBD1|NA
TGTGCCAGCAGCTTGATGGGGACAGGGATGCCCGGCTACACCTTC
CASSLMGTGMPGYTF
>TRBV6-2/TRBV6-3|TRBJ2-4|TRBD1|NA
TGTGCCAGCAGTTCACCGGGACAGGGGGCTTTCATTCAGTACTTC
CASSSPGQGAFIQYF
>TRBV29-1|TRBJ2-3|TRBD2|NA
TGCAGCGTTGAGAGCGGGACTAGAAGCACAGATACGCAGTATTTT
CSVESGTRSTDTQYF
>TRBV7-6|TRBJ1-1|TRBD1|few
TGTGCCAGCAGCTTCCCGACAGGGGACACTGAAGCTTTCTTT
CASSFPTGDTEAFF
>TRBV7-8|TRBJ2-7|NA|many
TGTGCCAGCAGCTTAGACCGGGTCTACGAGCAGTACTTC
CASSLDRVYEQYF
>TRBV6-5|TRBJ1-1|TRBD1|many
TGTGCCAGCAGTTATACCCGTACAGGGGGCGGCACTGAAGCTTTCTTT
CASSYTRTGGGTEAFF
>TRBV3-1|TRBJ2-1|TRBD2|few
TGTGCCAGCAGCCCCGGGGGACTAGCCTCCAATGAGCAGTTCTTC
CASSPGGLASNEQFF
>TRBV12-3/TRBV12-4|TRBJ1-5|TRBD1|NA
TGTGCCAGCAGTATGAACAGGGGGCTGAGCAATCAGCCCCAGCATTTT
CASSMNRGLSNQPQHF
>TRBV11-1|TRBJ2-2|TRBD2|few
TGTGCCAGCAGCCCTACTAGCGGGGGCCTCCTCAACACCGGGGAGCTGTTTTTT
CASSPTSGGLLNTGELFF
>TRBV7-2|TRBJ1-6|NA|NA
TGTGCCAGCAGCTTCGGCCCAGGGGAGGACTCACCCCTCCACTTT
CASSFGPGEDSPLHF
>TRBV19|TRBJ1-2|NA|few
TGTGCCAGTAGTAGCGCCCCCTCTAACTATGGCTACACCTTC
CASSSAPSNYGYTF
>TRBV6-6|TRBJ1-6|NA|few
TGTGCCAGCGGAACACAGGGTAATTCACCCCTCCACTTT
CASGTQGNSPLHF
>TRBV20-1|TRBJ1-1|NA|few
TGCAGTGCTAGGCGAGGCATGAACACTGAAGCTTTCTTT
CSARRGMNTEAFF
>TRBV7-2|TRBJ2-7|TRBD2|NA
TGTGCCAGCAGCACACGCTCCGGTTCAGCGGGAGAGCAGTACTTC
CASSTRSGSAGEQYF
>TRBV7-9|TRBJ2-3|TRBD1|few
TGTGCCAGCAGGACGGGACAGGGGGCAACAGATACGCAGTATTTT
CASRTGQGATDTQYF
>TRBV15|TRBJ1-1|TRBD1|NA
TGTGCCACCAGGTTAAGACAGGGATACACTGAAGCTTTCTTT
CATRLRQGYTEAFF
>TRBV7-2|TRBJ1-3|TRBD1|few
TGTGCCAGCAGCACCCAGACAGGGGATGGAAACACCATATATTTT
CASSTQTGDGNTIYF
>TRBV5-6|TRBJ2-7|NA|NA
TGTGCCAGCAGCGTCGGGACTCCCTACGAGCAGTACTTC
CASSVGTPYEQYF
>TRBV6-6|TRBJ2-1|TRBD2|many
TGTGCCAGCAGTACCCCCCCTAGCGGGAGTAATTCCTACAATGAGCAGTTCTTC
CASSTPPSGSNSYNEQFF
>TRBV7-8|TRBJ1-2|NA|many
TGTGCCAGCACCCCCCTTTCGGGTGGCTACACCTTC
CASTPLSGGYTF
>TRBV21-1|TRBJ1-5|NA|few
TGTGCCAGCAGCAAATTTACGTTTGGGCAGCCCCAGCATTTT
CASSKFTFGQPQHF
>TRBV7-2|TRBJ2-3|TRBD2|NA
TGTGCCAGCAGCTTAGTCCCCAGCGGGGGGCCAAAAGATACGCAGTATTTT
CASSLVPSGGPKDTQYF
>TRBV27|TRBJ2-7|TRBD1|many
TGTGCCAGCAGTCCCGGGACAGGAACGGGCGAGCAGTACTTC
CASSPGTGTGEQYF
>TRBV4-1|TRBJ1-5|NA|many
TGCGCCAGCAGCCAAGATATGCAGCGGCCCCAGCATTTT
CASSQDMQRPQHF
>TRBV12-3/TRBV12-4|TRBJ2-7|NA|many
TGTGCCAGCAGTTTTGGGGGTCCCGACTACGAGCAGTACTTC
CASSFGGPDYEQYF
>TRBV25-1|TRBJ2-2|TRBD2|NA
TGTGCCAGCAGGGCTAGCGGGAACCTAAGGGTCGGGGAGCTGTTTTTT
CASRASGNLRVGELFF
>TRBV5-4|TRBJ2-7|NA|many
TGTGCCAGCAGCTTAGGGCAGGGCGTTACCTACGAGCAGTACTTC
CASSLGQGVTYEQYF
>TRBV5-1|TRBJ1-2|NA|few
TGCGCCAGCAGAAAACAGGGTAGCTATGGCTACACCTTC
CASRKQGSYGYTF
>TRBV6-5|TRBJ2-1|NA|NA
TGTGCCAGCAGTAACCTGGGTAGTAATTCCAATGAGCAGTTCTTC
CASSNLGSNSNEQFF
>TRBV5-6|TRBJ1-6|NA|few
TGTGCCAGCAGCTTAGCAGGACTTCGCAATTCACCCCTCCACTTT
CASSLAGLRNSPLHF
>TRBV6-2/TRBV6-3|TRBJ2-5|NA|many
TGTGCCAGCAGTTACGAGGACGGCCAAGAGACCCAGTACTTC
CASSYEDGQETQYF
>TRBV9|TRBJ2-1|TRBD2|NA
TGTGCCAGCAGCGTAGGGGGGGGACCCCCCAATGAGCAGTTCTTC
CASSVGGGPPNEQFF
>TRBV2|TRBJ1-5|NA|few
TGTGCCAGCAGTTACGGGGCGGTCAATCAGCCCCAGCATTTT
CASSYGAVNQPQHF